The clone carrying this T cell receptor beta chain was recorded at least ten times. The antigen is undetermined. It was by 5'RACE with 10-nucleotide random UMIs that the cDNA was made. Each CDR3 protein gets one entry after TCRdb re-called the 5' RACE reads with MiXCR. The data contain about 50,000 distinct CDR3 sequences, roughly 8% of them singletons. These data are taken from a study of neurological immune-mediated disorders. The time point was: longitudinal time-point 3. PBMCs stored at -80 C, numbering 2 million, were the origin of the unsorted libraries. CDR1 MNHEY and CDR2 SMNVEV come from the germline V gene (reference sequence). The CDR3 covers 13 residues. Trimming cost V 6 bases and J 6 bases, with 15 bases left between them. Study conclusions and caveats: None of the CDR3 amino acid sequences of expanded clones were shared across subjects, and this suggested private repertoires in all groups.

Input material: PBMCs. The receptor's source is a middle-aged woman in good health. The rearrangement joins TRBV27 to TRBJ2-7; no reliable D call. CDR3 in DNA: TGTGCCAGCAGCCGGTCGAGAGAGCTCGAGCAGTACTTC. This gives the protein CASSRSRELEQYF.